The rows below give T cell receptor beta chains drawn from one sample of a study of blood T cell repertoires in COVID-19. Only in-frame clones appear in the TCRdb table, and some are missing; sequencing was by immunoSEQ multiplex PCR. The table includes about 200,000 clones, around 90% detected once. Sequencing was performed on peripheral blood. Every receptor here comes from a man in his fifties with acute or convalescent COVID-19. Each CDR3 is given with its conserved first and last residue. The order of the fields is D gene, J gene, V gene, clone size, CDR3 DNA, CDR3 protein. The D gene is left open where the match is weak. Clone size is given for some rows only: seen once, a few or many times, or a class if the clone is expanded.

D gene: TRBD1
J gene: TRBJ2-3
V gene: TRBV29-1
clone size: NA
CDR3 DNA: TGCAGCGTACGCGCGGGACAGGCAAGCACAGATACGCAGTATTTT
CDR3 protein: CSVRAGQASTDTQYF

D gene: NA
J gene: TRBJ2-2
V gene: TRBV5-1
clone size: NA
CDR3 DNA: TGCGCCAGCAGCTATGACAGCCACGCGAACACCGGGGAGCTGTTTTTT
CDR3 protein: CASSYDSHANTGELFF

D gene: TRBD2
J gene: TRBJ2-5
V gene: TRBV18
clone size: NA
CDR3 DNA: TGTGCCAGCTCACCCCCCTACCTAAAGGTAGCGGGGGACGAGACCCAGTACTTC
CDR3 protein: CASSPPYLKVAGDETQYF

D gene: NA
J gene: TRBJ2-3
V gene: TRBV23-1
clone size: NA
CDR3 DNA: TGCGCCAGCAGTCAATCCCCCACATTCAGGGAGGCTGCAGGGGATACGCAGTATTTT
CDR3 protein: CASSQSPTFREAAGDTQYF

D gene: NA
J gene: TRBJ2-7
V gene: TRBV28
clone size: NA
CDR3 DNA: TGTGCCACGACACGGGAGCTAACCTACGAGCAGTACTTC
CDR3 protein: CATTRELTYEQYF

D gene: NA
J gene: TRBJ1-1
V gene: TRBV29-1
clone size: NA
CDR3 DNA: TGCAGCGTGGCGCCGACGGGTGCTGAAGCTTTCTTT
CDR3 protein: CSVAPTGAEAFF

D gene: NA
J gene: TRBJ1-1
V gene: TRBV6-5
clone size: NA
CDR3 DNA: TGTGCCAGCAGAAAGGGGGAGTCTGAAGCTTTCTTT
CDR3 protein: CASRKGESEAFF

D gene: NA
J gene: TRBJ1-1
V gene: TRBV11-2
clone size: NA
CDR3 DNA: TGTGCCAGCAGCTTAGTCAGGGTTTGGACTGAAGCTTTCTTT
CDR3 protein: CASSLVRVWTEAFF

D gene: NA
J gene: TRBJ2-7
V gene: TRBV18
clone size: NA
CDR3 DNA: TGTGCCAGCTCACCTCACACGGGAGACGAGCAGTACTTC
CDR3 protein: CASSPHTGDEQYF

D gene: NA
J gene: TRBJ1-2
V gene: TRBV27
clone size: NA
CDR3 DNA: TGTGCCAGCAGTTTATCGGGGGCTCAAGGCTACACCTTC
CDR3 protein: CASSLSGAQGYTF

D gene: TRBD1
J gene: TRBJ2-5
V gene: TRBV5-1
clone size: NA
CDR3 DNA: TGCGCCAGCAGCGCTAAGGACAGGGGTGAGACCCAGTACTTC
CDR3 protein: CASSAKDRGETQYF

D gene: TRBD2
J gene: TRBJ2-1
V gene: TRBV4-2
clone size: once
CDR3 DNA: TGTGCCAGCAGCCGACTCGGAGCGGGGGGGCGCCAGGATGAGCAGTTCTTC
CDR3 protein: CASSRLGAGGRQDEQFF

D gene: TRBD2
J gene: TRBJ2-5
V gene: TRBV4-1
clone size: NA
CDR3 DNA: TGCGCCAGCAGCCATGGAAGGGCCCGCGTTAGCGGGAGAAAAGAGACCCAGTACTTC
CDR3 protein: CASSHGRARVSGRKETQYF